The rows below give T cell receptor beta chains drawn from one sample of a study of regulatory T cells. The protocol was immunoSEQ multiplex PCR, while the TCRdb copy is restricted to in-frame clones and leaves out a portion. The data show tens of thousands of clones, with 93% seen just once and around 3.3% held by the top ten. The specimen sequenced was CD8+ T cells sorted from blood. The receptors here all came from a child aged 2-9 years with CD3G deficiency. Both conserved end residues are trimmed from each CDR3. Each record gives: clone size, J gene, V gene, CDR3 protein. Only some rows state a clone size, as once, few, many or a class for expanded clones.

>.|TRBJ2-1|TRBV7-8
ASSLYGGSHPYNEQF
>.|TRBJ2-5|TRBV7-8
ASSLAVGPGAQY
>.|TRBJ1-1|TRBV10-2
ASSYGTDTEAF
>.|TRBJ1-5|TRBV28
ASSRGFGQPQH
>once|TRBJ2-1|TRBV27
ASSLSIRGGHNEQF
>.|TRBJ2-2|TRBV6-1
ASYEWGAGELF
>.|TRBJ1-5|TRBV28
ASSLIADSNQPQH
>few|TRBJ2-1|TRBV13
ASSSSGGEQF
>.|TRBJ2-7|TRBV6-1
ASSERDGGAYEQY
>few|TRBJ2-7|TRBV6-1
ASSRLAGIYEQY
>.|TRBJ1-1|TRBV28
ASTQGGNTEAF
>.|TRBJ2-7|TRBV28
ASSPTGHYEQY
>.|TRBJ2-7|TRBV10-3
ATGASGSEQY
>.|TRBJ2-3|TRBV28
ASSSGTLGQDTQY
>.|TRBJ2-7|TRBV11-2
ASSYGYEQY
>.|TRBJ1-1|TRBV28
ASSFAGTEAF
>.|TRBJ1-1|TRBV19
ASKPEGMAEAF
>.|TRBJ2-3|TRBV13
ASSRAGGADTQY
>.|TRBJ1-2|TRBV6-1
ASGPKLGRDGYT
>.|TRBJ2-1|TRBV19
ASSAGASGWDEQF
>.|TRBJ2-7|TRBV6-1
ASRKDGSWNEQY
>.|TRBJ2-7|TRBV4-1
ASSQAAGRGEQY
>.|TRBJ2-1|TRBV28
ASSPLAGGETYNEQF
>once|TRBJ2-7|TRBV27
ASSRNGYEQY
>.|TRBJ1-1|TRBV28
ASSFWGTEAF
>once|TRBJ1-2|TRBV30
ASWGNYGYT
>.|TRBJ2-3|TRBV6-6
ASSSLQGSTQY
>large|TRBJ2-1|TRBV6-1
ASSSPPGLEQF
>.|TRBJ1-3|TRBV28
ASSFRGVGNTIY
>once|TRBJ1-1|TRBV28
ASSVNRGMNTEAF
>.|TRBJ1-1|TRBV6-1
ASTKTGGNTEAF
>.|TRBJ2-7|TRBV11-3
ASRKPGGRRHDEQY
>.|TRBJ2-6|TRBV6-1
ATRDLAGANVLT
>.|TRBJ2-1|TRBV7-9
ASSLQTSGSMNEQF
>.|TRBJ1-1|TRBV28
ASSLPQGAEAF
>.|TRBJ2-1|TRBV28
ASSLPGSNYNEQF
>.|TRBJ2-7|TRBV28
ASSLRWGREEH
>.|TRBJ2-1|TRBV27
ASSFGGAGNEQF
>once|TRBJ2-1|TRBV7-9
ASSLALGASYNEQF
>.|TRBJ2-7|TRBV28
ASSLTSGTTYEQY
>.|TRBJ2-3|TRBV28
ASSLGQREGAEADTQY
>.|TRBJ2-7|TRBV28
ASSSRGWELNYEQY
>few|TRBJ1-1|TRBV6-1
ASSFRDNTEAF
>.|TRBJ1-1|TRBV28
ASSITGTGAF
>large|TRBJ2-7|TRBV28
ASSLDRRYEQY
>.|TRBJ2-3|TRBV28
ASSSSRVRDRATDTQY
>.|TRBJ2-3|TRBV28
ASSFQRGSTDTQY
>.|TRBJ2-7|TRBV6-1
ASSETGRYEQY
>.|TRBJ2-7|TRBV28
ASSLVRQGAREQY
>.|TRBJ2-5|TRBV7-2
ASSALKGARETQY